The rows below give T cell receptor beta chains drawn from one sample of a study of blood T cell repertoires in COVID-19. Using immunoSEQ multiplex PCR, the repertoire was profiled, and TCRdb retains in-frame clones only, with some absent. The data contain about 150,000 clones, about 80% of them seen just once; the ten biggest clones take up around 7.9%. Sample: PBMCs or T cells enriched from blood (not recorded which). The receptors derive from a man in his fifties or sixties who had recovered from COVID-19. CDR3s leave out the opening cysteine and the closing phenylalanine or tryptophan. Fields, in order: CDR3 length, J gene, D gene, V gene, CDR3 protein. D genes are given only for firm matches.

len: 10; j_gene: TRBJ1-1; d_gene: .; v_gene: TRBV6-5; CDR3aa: ASSHQGPEAF
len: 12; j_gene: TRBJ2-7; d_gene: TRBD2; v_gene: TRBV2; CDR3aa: ASSESGGPYEQY
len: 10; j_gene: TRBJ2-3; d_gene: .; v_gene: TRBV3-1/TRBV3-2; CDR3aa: ASSPWADTQY
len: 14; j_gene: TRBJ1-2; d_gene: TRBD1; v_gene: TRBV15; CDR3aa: ATSKPGQGFADGYT
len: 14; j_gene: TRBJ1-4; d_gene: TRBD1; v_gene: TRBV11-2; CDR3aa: ASSLALTRGSGKLF
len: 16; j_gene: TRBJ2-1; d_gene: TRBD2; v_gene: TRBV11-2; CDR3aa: ASSPTVSGAGAYNEQF
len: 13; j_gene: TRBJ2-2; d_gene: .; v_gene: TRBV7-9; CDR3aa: ASSLEGVNTGELF
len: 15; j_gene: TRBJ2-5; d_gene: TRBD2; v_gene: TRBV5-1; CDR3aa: ASSLGGGLAVGETQY
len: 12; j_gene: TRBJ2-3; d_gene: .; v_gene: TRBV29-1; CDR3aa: SVVRTRDTDTQY
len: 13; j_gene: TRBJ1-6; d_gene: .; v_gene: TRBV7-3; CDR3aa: ASSLSGGNGSPLH
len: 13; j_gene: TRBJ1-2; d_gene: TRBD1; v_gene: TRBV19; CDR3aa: ASSITGTGHYGYT
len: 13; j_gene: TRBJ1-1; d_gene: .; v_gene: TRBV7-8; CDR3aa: ASSHDRTMNTEAF
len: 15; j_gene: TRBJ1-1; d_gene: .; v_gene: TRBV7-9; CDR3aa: ASSALRDGKGGTEAF
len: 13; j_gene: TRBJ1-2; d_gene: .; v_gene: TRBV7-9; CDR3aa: ASSLVGRRDYGYT
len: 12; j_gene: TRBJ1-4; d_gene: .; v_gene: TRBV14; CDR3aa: ASSQTLSNEKLF
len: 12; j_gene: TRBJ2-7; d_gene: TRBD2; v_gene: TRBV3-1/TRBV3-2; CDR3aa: ASSPSSGGFGQY